Below are 29 T cell receptor beta chains sequenced from a single sample in a study of blood T cell repertoires in COVID-19. Sequenced by immunoSEQ multiplex PCR; TCRdb stores in-frame clones only, minus some. The data show roughly 100,000 clones, about four fifths seen once. The sequenced material came from peripheral blood. Receptors originate from an elderly man with acute or convalescent COVID-19.

V is TRBV19 and J is TRBJ2-4, with 10 bases aligning to TRBD2. The CDR3 runs to 16 residues. V was pared by 6 bases and J by 0 bases, with 5 bases of the junction left unmatched. Germline V gene data show CDR1 as LNHDA and CDR2 as SQIVND (reference sequence). The CDR3 bases are TGTGCCAGTAGCGGACTAGCGGTTCTAGCCAAAAACATTCAGTACTTC. The encoded protein is CASSGLAVLAKNIQYF.

This sequence joins TRBV6-5 and TRBJ2-3, with a possible D match to TRBD1 (6 bases). V shed 2 bases and J shed 1 base, with 13 bases lying between them. There are 16 residues in the CDR3. Germline CDR1 reads MNHEY; CDR2 reads SVGAGI. CDR3 in amino acids: CASSYRTVGGTDTQYF. The CDR3 DNA follows: TGTGCCAGCAGTTACCGGACAGTGGGGGGCACAGATACGCAGTATTTT.

This clone was observed a single time. This chain links TRBV5-1 with TRBJ1-6; no definite D call. The germline gives CDR1 SGHRS, CDR2 YFSETQ. The V gene lost 1 base and the J gene lost 5 bases, with 10 bases spanning the gap. The CDR3 spans 15 residues. CDR3 bases: TGCGCCAGCAGCTTGACTTCCCCCAATAATTCACCCCTCCACTTT. Its protein is CASSLTSPNNSPLHF.

The rearrangement joins TRBV6-6 to TRBJ2-1; 7 nucleotides align to TRBD2. CDR3 length equals 16 residues. J lost 3 bases, V lost 4 bases, and 9 bases had no gene match. Germline values: CDR1 MNHNY, CDR2 SVGAGI (reference sequence). The CDR3 DNA reads TGTGCCAGCAGTTCGCTCCTAGCGGAGGACTACAATGAGCAGTTCTTC. Translating it yields CASSSLLAEDYNEQFF.

This rearrangement joins TRBV7-6 to TRBJ2-5; 8 bases match TRBD2. The junction had 3 bases not matched to a gene; V was cut back by 5 bases and J by 4 bases. CDR1 and CDR2 (germline): SGHVS, FNYEAQ. CDR3 length: 13 residues. The CDR3 nucleotides are TGTGCCAGCAGCATTAGCGGGGCAGAGACCCAGTACTTC. This encodes CASSISGAETQYF.

This rearrangement joins TRBV5-4 to TRBJ1-1; D gene unclear. The CDR3 covers 13 residues. V was trimmed by 0 bases and J by 3 bases, leaving 6 bases between them. Germline V gene lookup returns CDR1 SGHNT and CDR2 YYREEE (reference sequence). CDR3 DNA: TGTGCCAGCAGCTTGGCCGGGGACACTGAAGCTTTCTTT. It yields the protein CASSLAGDTEAFF. The variable domain in full, completed from reference TRBV5-4 and TRBJ1-1, reads ETGVTQSPTHLIKTRGQQVTLRCSSQSGHNTVSWYQQALGQGPQFIFQYYREEENGRGNFPPRFSGLQFPNYSSELNVNALELDDSALYLCASSLAGDTEAFFGQGTRLTVV.

A few counts support this clone. The chain carries TRBV7-2 and TRBJ2-7; 7 nucleotides align to TRBD2. Germline CDR1 is SGHTA and CDR2 is FQGNSA. This CDR3 spans 16 amino acids. V gave up 4 bases and J gave up 12 bases; unmatched junction bases: 21. The CDR3 protein is CASSSSNSYGGRGRYF. CDR3 nucleotides: TGTGCCAGCAGCTCTAGTAATTCCTACGGCGGGAGAGGACGGTACTTC.

The chain links TRBV15 to TRBJ2-1; the D gene is possibly TRBD2 (6 bases). The V end was cut by 0 bases, the J end by 0 bases, with 15 bases between. CDR1 LNHNV and CDR2 YYDKDF come from the germline V gene (reference sequence). The CDR3 is 18 residues long. The CDR3 loop is CATSRDRLAKSSYNEQFF. DNA for the CDR3: TGTGCCACCAGCAGAGACCGGCTAGCGAAGAGCTCCTACAATGAGCAGTTCTTC.

V and J are TRBV28 and TRBJ1-5, with 7 bases aligning to TRBD1. V trimming: 7 bases; J trimming: 3 bases; junction bases outside the gene matches: 12. Germline-derived CDR1 and CDR2 are MDHEN and SYDVKM. CDR3 length: 16 amino acids. This CDR3 reads CASTTARQGYNQPQHF. The CDR3 DNA sequence: TGTGCCAGCACAACTGCGAGACAGGGATACAATCAGCCCCAGCATTTT.

Here the CDR3 DNA reads TGTGCCAGTCGGATTGGACTTAGCGGCGCCTATGAGCAGTTCTTC. Protein product: CASRIGLSGAYEQFF. The chain employs TRBV19 and TRBJ2-1, with TRBD2 as a possible D gene (6 bases). The CDR3 contains 15 residues. Germline CDR1 and CDR2: LNHDA and SQIVND (reference sequence). With 8 bases removed from V and 8 bases from J, the gap between germline ends came to 22 bases.

This clone was seen a handful of times. The CDR3 nucleotides read TGTGCCAGCAGCCAAGGACAGTCTGATCAGCCCCAGCATTTT. This gives the protein CASSQGQSDQPQHF. The V call is TRBV4-2, the J call TRBJ1-5; D may be TRBD1 (5 bases). The CDR3 contains 14 residues. Looked up from germline, CDR1 is LGHNA and CDR2 is YNFKEQ. V was clipped by 1 base and J by 5 bases, with 9 bases between them.

This clone was counted between two and nine times. The chain joins TRBV18 to TRBJ2-2; D may be TRBD2 (5 bases). The CDR3 has 15 amino acids. Trimming took 4 bases from V and 2 from J, leaving 11 bases between them. The V gene's germline CDR1 is KGHSH and CDR2 LQKENI. The CDR3 sequence: CASSLYGSNTGELFF. The CDR3 coding sequence is TGTGCCAGCTCACTCTATGGGAGTAACACCGGGGAGCTGTTTTTT.

The chain has TRBV12-5 and TRBJ1-5, with D unclear. The CDR3 has 16 residues. The V gene lost 4 bases and the J gene lost 3 bases, with 16 bases spanning the gap. From germline, CDR1 is LGHNT and CDR2 FRNRAP. CDR3 DNA sequence: TGTGCTAGTGGTTGGGCCGGTGGCGCCCCCAATCAGCCCCAGCATTTT. Amino acid sequence: CASGWAGGAPNQPQHF.

The CDR3 DNA is TGCAGCGTAGGGACAGGGGTTAACTATGGCTACACCTTC. It yields the protein CSVGTGVNYGYTF. The rearrangement uses TRBV29-1 and TRBJ1-2; 10 bases are shared with TRBD1. After removal of 6 bases from V and 1 base from J, the junction contained 2 bases not matched to a gene. The CDR3 is 13 residues long. The germline V gene encodes CDR1 SQVTM and CDR2 ANQGSEA.

This clone was picked up one time. The chain links TRBV28 to TRBJ2-5, with a possible D match to TRBD1 (6 bases). CDR3 length: 13 amino acids. V gave up 10 bases and J gave up 10 bases, with 22 bases separating them. Germline values: CDR1 MDHEN, CDR2 SYDVKM. The CDR3 spells CATGTLIPRDQYF. The CDR3 nucleotides read TGTGCCACCGGGACACTCATCCCAAGAGACCAGTACTTC.

The table lists this clone with a count of one. V gene TRBV5-1 combines with J gene TRBJ1-5; 9 bases map to TRBD1. V lost 0 bases and J lost 6; bases outside the gene matches: 4. The germline CDR1 and CDR2 sequences are SGHRS and YFSETQ. There are 15 residues in the CDR3. The CDR3 is CASSLGDRVGQPQHF. CDR3 nucleotides: TGCGCCAGCAGCTTGGGGGACAGGGTGGGTCAGCCCCAGCATTTT. Complete variable domain (other parts from reference TRBV5-1 and TRBJ1-5): KAGVTQTPRYLIKTRGQQVTLSCSPISGHRSVSWYQQTPGQGLQFLFEYFSETQRNKGNFPGRFSGRQFSNSRSEMNVSTLELGDSALYLCASSLGDRVGQPQHFGDGTRLSIL.

The rearrangement joins TRBV7-8 to TRBJ1-6, with unresolved D. V lost 4 bases to trimming and J lost 8 bases, with 15 bases between them. This CDR3 contains 15 residues. CDR1 SGHVS and CDR2 FQNEAQ come from the germline V gene. CDR3 sequence: CASSSALSRDSPLHF. CDR3 nucleotides: TGTGCCAGCAGCTCGGCACTCTCACGGGATTCACCCCTCCACTTT.

Concerning this clone itself: The sample carries other DNA sequences with the same CDR3. The J gene is TRBJ1-5, the V gene TRBV28, with 8 bases aligning to TRBD1. V shed 2 bases, J shed 5 bases, and the junction held 8 bases outside the gene matches. Germline-derived CDR1 and CDR2 are MDHEN and SYDVKM. There are 16 residues in the CDR3. The CDR3 region has the DNA TGTGCCAGCAGTTTAGTCGGACAGGGATGGGATCAGCCCCAGCATTTT. Protein: CASSLVGQGWDQPQHF. The variable domain in full, completed from reference TRBV28 and TRBJ1-5, reads DVKVTQSSRYLVKRTGEKVFLECVQDMDHENMFWYRQDPGLGLRLIYFSYDVKMKEKGDIPEGYSVSREKKERFSLILESASTNQTSMYLCASSLVGQGWDQPQHFGDGTRLSIL.

The chain has TRBV28 and TRBJ2-4; 7 nucleotides match TRBD1. The J segment lost 6 bases and the V segment lost 4 bases, leaving 9 bases of the junction unmatched. This CDR3 region has 15 residues. Germline CDR1 is MDHEN and CDR2 is SYDVKM. This chain's CDR3 is CASSSGASGGNIQYF. As DNA, the CDR3 is TGTGCCAGCAGTTCAGGCGCTTCAGGGGGAAACATTCAGTACTTC.

This chain links TRBV7-6 with TRBJ2-7; 10 positions match TRBD2. Germline V lookup: CDR1 SGHVS, CDR2 FNYEAQ. Trimming cost V 0 bases and J 5 bases; bases outside gene matches: 7. CDR3 length equals 16 residues. CDR3 residues: CASSLAVSGRWDEQYF. The CDR3 coding sequence is TGTGCCAGCAGCTTAGCCGTTAGCGGGAGGTGGGACGAGCAGTACTTC.

The chain uses TRBV12-3 or TRBV12-4 and TRBJ2-3; D perhaps matches TRBD1 (5 bases). The ends were cut back, 5 bases at V and 3 bases at J, with 9 bases in the middle. The CDR3 extends over 13 amino acids. The CDR3 here is CASSKDRTDTQYF. The CDR3 coding sequence is TGTGCCAGCAGTAAAGACAGAACAGATACGCAGTATTTT.

This clone was detected once. The chain has TRBV24-1 and TRBJ2-3, with D perhaps matching TRBD2 (6 bases). The CDR3 covers 13 residues. CDR1 is KGHDR and CDR2 is SFDVKD in the germline V gene. The V and J ends lost 9 bases and 4 bases respectively, with 13 bases between them. DNA for the CDR3: TGTGCCACCGGAGGGACCTCGGCAGATACGCAGTATTTT. Protein sequence: CATGGTSADTQYF.

The chain recombines TRBV4-3 with TRBJ1-2, with D hard to call. V dropped 3 bases and J dropped 2 bases, with 13 bases sitting between them. CDR1 LGHNA and CDR2 YSLEER come from the germline V gene. The CDR3 length is 15 residues. CDR3 in amino acids: CASSHYGVTNYGYTF. The CDR3, as DNA: TGCGCCAGCAGCCATTATGGAGTTACCAACTATGGCTACACCTTC.

V gene TRBV6-5 combines with J gene TRBJ1-2; maybe TRBD1 (6 bases). The CDR3 contains 13 residues. With 7 bases removed from V and 1 base from J, the gap between germline ends came to 10 bases. Germline lookup yields CDR1 MNHEY and CDR2 SVGAGI. The CDR3 nucleotides are TGTGCCAGCAAACCGGGACATAACTATGGCTACACCTTC. Amino acids: CASKPGHNYGYTF.

This clone was detected only a few times. This sequence joins TRBV28 and TRBJ1-5; 9 bases fit TRBD1. The length of the CDR3 is 15 residues. The junction had 5 bases not matched to a gene; V was cut back by 5 bases and J by 3 bases. Germline CDR1 reads MDHEN; CDR2 reads SYDVKM. CDR3 sequence reads: CASSRGDRVNQPQHF. The CDR3 DNA reads as TGTGCCAGCAGTCGGGGGGACAGGGTCAATCAGCCCCAGCATTTT.

V usage is TRBV5-1 and J usage is TRBJ2-5; D is perhaps TRBD2 (6 bases). This CDR3 spans 15 amino acids. CDR1 is SGHRS, CDR2 YFSETQ, per germline. V was cut by 0 bases and J by 1 base, with 10 bases left in between. The chain's CDR3 is CASSLVLGGQETQYF. Here the CDR3 DNA reads TGCGCCAGCAGCTTGGTGTTGGGGGGCCAAGAGACCCAGTACTTC.

The chain carries TRBV11-2 and TRBJ2-5; TRBD1 matches 7 bases. V was pared by 2 bases and J by 2 bases, with 17 bases of the junction left unmatched. CDR3 length equals 19 residues. CDR1 is SGHAT and CDR2 is FQNNGV in the germline V gene. CDR3: CASSLSAGGTRYYQETQYF. The CDR3, as DNA: TGTGCCAGCAGCTTATCGGCAGGGGGTACTCGTTACTATCAAGAGACCCAGTACTTC.

The V gene is TRBV5-4, the J gene TRBJ2-2; the D gene is possibly TRBD1 (5 bases). This CDR3 comprises 15 residues. Germline V gives CDR1 SGHNT, CDR2 YYREEE (reference sequence). Between the trimmed V and J ends, which lost 2 bases and 2 bases, there was a span of 10 bases. The CDR3 DNA reads as TGTGCCAGCAGCTTTATAGGGGCAAACACCGGGGAGCTGTTTTTT. Its protein is CASSFIGANTGELFF.

The chain joins TRBV5-4 to TRBJ1-2; the D gene is possibly TRBD1 (5 bases). Trimming took 0 bases from V and 8 from J, leaving 14 bases between them. The germline CDR1 and CDR2 sequences are SGHNT and YYREEE (reference sequence). The CDR3 is 14 amino acids. For the CDR3, the DNA is TGTGCCAGCAGCTTGGAGATTGGGCAGGGAGGCTACACCTTC. It yields the protein CASSLEIGQGGYTF.